This TCR beta chain originates from a study of shared clonotypes between healthy human individuals. This clone appeared once. Antigen specificity is unknown. CDR3 length equals 14 residues. CDR1 SGHRS and CDR2 YFSETQ come from the germline V gene. V lost 0 bases to trimming and J lost 0 bases, with 7 bases between them. Study outcomes and limitations: Enrolling few donors narrowed the genetic and exposure-history diversity that was represented.

Amplification in unsorted PBMC replicate PCRs started from 300 ng DNA, which equals about 30,000 T cell genomes. PBMC DNA, left unsorted, was sequenced on ten immunoSEQ deep assay plates. Per the study methods: ImmunoSEQ output held junction-only sequences without quality scores, so filtering differed. TCRdb keeps only in-frame clones here, not all; method: immunoSEQ multiplex PCR. V and J calls and clone size are those listed in that table; D and trimming were worked out from the DNA. The sample has more than 450,000 clones, less than 85% seen once; the top ten hold approximately 13%. The receptor comes from a woman aged 40 to 55 in good health. Some clones in this sample may be carry-over from other donors' samples. This sequence joins TRBV5-1 and TRBJ2-7; D not certain. Sequenced material: PBMCs. The DNA for the CDR3 is TGCGCCAGCAGCTTGGGCCCGCTCTCCTACGAGCAGTACTTC. Protein: CASSLGPLSYEQYF.